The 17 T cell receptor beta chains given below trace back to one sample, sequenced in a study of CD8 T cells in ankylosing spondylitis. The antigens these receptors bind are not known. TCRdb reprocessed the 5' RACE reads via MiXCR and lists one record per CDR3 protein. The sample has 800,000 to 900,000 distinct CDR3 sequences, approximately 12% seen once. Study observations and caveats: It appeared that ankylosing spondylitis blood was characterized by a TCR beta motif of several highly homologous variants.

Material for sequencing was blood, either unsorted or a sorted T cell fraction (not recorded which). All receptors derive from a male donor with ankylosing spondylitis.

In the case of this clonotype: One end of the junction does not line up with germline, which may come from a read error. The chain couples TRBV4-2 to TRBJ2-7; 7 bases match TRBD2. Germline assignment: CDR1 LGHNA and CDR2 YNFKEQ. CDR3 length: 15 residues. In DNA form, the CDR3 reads TGTGCCAGCAGGCAAGATTGGGGGGGCTCCTACGAGCAGTACTTC. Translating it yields CASRQDWGGSYEQYF.

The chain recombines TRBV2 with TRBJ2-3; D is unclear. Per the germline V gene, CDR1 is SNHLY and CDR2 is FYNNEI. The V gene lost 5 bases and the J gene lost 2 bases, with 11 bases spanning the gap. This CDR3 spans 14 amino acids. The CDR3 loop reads CASSTAMATDTQYF. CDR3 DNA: TGTGCCAGCAGTACAGCGATGGCCACAGATACGCAGTATTTT.

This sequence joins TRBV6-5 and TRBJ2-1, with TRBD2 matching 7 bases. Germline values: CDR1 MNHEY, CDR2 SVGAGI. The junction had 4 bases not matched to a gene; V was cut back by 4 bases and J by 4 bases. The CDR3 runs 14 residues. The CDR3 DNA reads TGTGCCAGCAGTTCATACGGGGGGTACAATGAGCAGTTCTTC. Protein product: CASSSYGGYNEQFF.

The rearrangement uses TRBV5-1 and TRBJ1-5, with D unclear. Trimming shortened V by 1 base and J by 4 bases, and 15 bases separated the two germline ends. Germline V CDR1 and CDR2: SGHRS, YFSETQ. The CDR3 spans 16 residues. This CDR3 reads CASSLFPDGLNQPQHF. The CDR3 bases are TGCGCCAGCAGCTTGTTCCCGGACGGACTTAATCAGCCCCAGCATTTT.

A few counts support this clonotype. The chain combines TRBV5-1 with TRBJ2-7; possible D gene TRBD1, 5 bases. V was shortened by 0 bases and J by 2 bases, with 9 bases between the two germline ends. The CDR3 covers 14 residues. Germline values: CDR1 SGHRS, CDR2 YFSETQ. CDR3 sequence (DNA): TGCGCCAGCAGCTTGGGGACACGGACCTACGAGCAGTACTTC. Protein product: CASSLGTRTYEQYF.

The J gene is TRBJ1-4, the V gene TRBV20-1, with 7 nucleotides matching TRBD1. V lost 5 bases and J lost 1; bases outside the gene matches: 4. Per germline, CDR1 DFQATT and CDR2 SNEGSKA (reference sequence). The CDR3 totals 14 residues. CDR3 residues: CSAPRQGTNEKLFF. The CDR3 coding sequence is TGCAGTGCTCCTCGACAGGGAACTAATGAAAAACTGTTTTTT.

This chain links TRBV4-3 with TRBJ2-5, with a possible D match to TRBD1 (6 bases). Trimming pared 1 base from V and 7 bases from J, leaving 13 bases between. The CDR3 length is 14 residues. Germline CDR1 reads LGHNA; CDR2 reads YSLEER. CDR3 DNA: TGCGCCAGCAGCCAAGTAGAGGGGGTCGCGACCCAGTACTTC. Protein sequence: CASSQVEGVATQYF.

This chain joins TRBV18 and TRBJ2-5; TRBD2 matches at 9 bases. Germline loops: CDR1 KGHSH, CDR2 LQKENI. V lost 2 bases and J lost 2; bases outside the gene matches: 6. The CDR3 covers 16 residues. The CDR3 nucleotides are TGTGCCAGCTCACCATCCATAGCGGGGGTACAAGAGACCCAGTACTTC. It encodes CASSPSIAGVQETQYF.

The CDR3 here is CSARDARGGTDTQYF. In DNA form, the CDR3 reads TGCAGTGCTAGAGATGCGAGGGGAGGAACAGATACGCAGTATTTT. The rearrangement links TRBV20-1 to TRBJ2-3; maybe TRBD2 (6 bases). The germline gives CDR1 DFQATT, CDR2 SNEGSKA (reference sequence). Between the trimmed V and J ends, which lost 0 bases and 3 bases, there was a span of 13 bases. The length of the CDR3 is 15 residues.

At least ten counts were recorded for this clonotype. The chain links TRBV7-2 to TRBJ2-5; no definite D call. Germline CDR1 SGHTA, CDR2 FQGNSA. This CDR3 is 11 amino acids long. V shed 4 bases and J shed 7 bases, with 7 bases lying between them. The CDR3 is CASSSVGTQYF. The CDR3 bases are TGTGCCAGCAGCTCTGTAGGGACCCAGTACTTC.

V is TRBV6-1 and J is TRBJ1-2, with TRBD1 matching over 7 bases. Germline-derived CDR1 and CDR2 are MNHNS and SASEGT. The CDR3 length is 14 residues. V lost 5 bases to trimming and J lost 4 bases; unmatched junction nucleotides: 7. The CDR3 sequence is CASSTEGASYGYTF. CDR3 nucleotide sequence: TGTGCCAGCAGTACGGAGGGGGCAAGCTATGGCTACACCTTC.

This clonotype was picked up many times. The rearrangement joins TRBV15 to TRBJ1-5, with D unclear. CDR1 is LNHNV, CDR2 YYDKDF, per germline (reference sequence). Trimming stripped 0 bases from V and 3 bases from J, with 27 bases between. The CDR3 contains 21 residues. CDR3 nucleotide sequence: TGTGCCACCAGCAGAGATAGTATTTGGTTGAGGAAGTCCCTCAACAATCAGCCCCAGCATTTT. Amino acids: CATSRDSIWLRKSLNNQPQHF.

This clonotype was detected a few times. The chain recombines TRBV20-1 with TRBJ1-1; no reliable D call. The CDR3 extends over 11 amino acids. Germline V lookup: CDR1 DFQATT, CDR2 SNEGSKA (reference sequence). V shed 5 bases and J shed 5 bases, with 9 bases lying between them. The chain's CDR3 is CSADYGTEAFF. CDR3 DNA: TGCAGTGCTGACTATGGGACTGAAGCTTTCTTT.

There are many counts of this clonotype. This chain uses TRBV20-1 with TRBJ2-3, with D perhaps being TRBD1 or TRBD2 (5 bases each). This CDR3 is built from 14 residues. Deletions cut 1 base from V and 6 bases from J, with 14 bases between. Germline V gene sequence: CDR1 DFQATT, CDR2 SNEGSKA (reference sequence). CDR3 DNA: TGCAGTGCTAGAGGGCTGATTTGGGGGGATACGCAGTATTTT. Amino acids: CSARGLIWGDTQYF.

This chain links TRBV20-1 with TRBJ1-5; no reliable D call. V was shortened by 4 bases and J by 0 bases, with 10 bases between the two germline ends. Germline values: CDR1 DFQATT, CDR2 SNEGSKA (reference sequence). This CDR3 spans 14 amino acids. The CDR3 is CSATNWLSNQPQHF. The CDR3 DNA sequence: TGCAGTGCTACCAACTGGCTTAGCAATCAGCCCCAGCATTTT.

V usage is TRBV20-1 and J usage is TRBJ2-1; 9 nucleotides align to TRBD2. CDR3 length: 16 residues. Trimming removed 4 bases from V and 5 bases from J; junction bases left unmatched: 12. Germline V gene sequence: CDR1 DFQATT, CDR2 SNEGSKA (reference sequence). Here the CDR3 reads CSANPVVAGVHNEQFF. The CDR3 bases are TGCAGTGCTAACCCGGTGGTAGCGGGAGTCCACAATGAGCAGTTCTTC.

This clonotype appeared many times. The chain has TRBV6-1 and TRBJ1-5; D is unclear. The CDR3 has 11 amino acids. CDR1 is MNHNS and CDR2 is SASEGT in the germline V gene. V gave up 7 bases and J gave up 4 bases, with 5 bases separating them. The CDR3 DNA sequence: TGTGCCAGCAACTCGAATCAGCCCCAGCATTTT. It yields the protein CASNSNQPQHF.